This T cell receptor (beta chain) was recorded in a study of CD8+ T cells in alopecia areata. As to this clone: The antigen remains unidentified.

Germline lookup yields CDR1 SGDLS and CDR2 YYNGEE. This CDR3 has 16 residues. V shed 3 bases, J shed 7 bases, and the junction held 9 bases outside the gene matches. After isolation, RNA underwent reverse transcription to generate cDNA as the sequencing template. The assay was immunoSEQ multiplex PCR, and TCRdb's table has in-frame clones only and misses some. The table lists 70,000 or so clones, over 25% of them singletons. Study outcomes and limitations: While tofacitinib was given, many expanded lesional clones persisted in scalp and blood.

As to treatment: oral pan-JAK inhibitor, 5-10 mg twice daily. The specimen was CD8+ T cells sorted from blood, collected at week 4, from a patient treated with tofacitinib. This sequence originates from a human donor with alopecia areata. The V gene is TRBV9, the J gene TRBJ2-1, with TRBD2 matching over 11 bases. The CDR3 nucleotides read TGTGCCAGCAGCGACTCAGGGACTAGCGGTCCAAATGAGCAGTTCTTC. Translating gives CASSDSGTSGPNEQFF.